This T cell receptor beta chain was sequenced during a study of beta chain features in type 1 diabetes. Study-level findings and limits: Moderate yet significant TCRB CDR3 shortening was seen in Type 1 diabetes patients in all four CD4+ subsets. For patients, the naive, central memory and Treg TCRB repertoires appeared more alike than for healthy donors.

One heparinised draw of blood, averaging roughly 110 mL, came from each donor. CD45RO/CCR7/CD25/CD127/CD95/CD27 sorting isolated CD4+ naive, central memory, regulatory and stem cell-like memory cells. Populations obtained by sorting all exceeded 98% purity. Investigators reverse transcribed all isolated RNA, so they sequenced expressed TCRB transcripts. Data came from immunoSEQ multiplex PCR; TCRdb stores just in-frame clones and leaves some out. The sample lists hundreds of thousands of clones, 13% occurring once. The germline gives CDR1 LNHDA, CDR2 SQIVND (reference sequence). The CDR3 totals 13 residues. Trimming removed 5 bases at V and 7 bases at J, with 14 bases between. With respect to this clone: Its specificity is not known.

The sample consisted of naive CD4+ T cells from blood. The receptor was derived from a man aged 18 to 30 with type 1 diabetes. The V gene is TRBV19, the J gene TRBJ1-2, with a tentative D call TRBD1 (6 bases). The CDR3 protein is CASSQARGFGYTF. In DNA, the CDR3 is TGTGCCAGTAGTCAGGCCAGGGGATTTGGCTACACCTTC.